This paragraph reports one T cell receptor (beta chain). Sequencing was performed with immunoSEQ multiplex PCR; in TCRdb, only in-frame clones are kept and a portion is missing. The sample holds tens of thousands of clones, 90% to 95% seen once. The V gene's germline CDR1 is MNHNY and CDR2 SVGAGI (reference sequence). Trimming removed 4 bases from V and 1 base from J; junction bases left unmatched: 3. This CDR3 contains 14 residues. The data are from a study of T cell changes during pregnancy in multiple sclerosis. The receptor was derived from a female donor in good health, enrolled as a control in a pregnancy study. The chain has TRBV6-6 and TRBJ1-1, with 7 bases lining up with TRBD1. The specimen was CD4+ T cells from peripheral blood mononuclear cells, collected in the third trimester of pregnancy. CDR3 nucleotide sequence: TGTGCCAGCAGTTCAGGGGGAAGGAACACTGAAGCTTTCTTT. Translating it yields CASSSGGRNTEAFF.